This TCR beta chain is from a study of blood T cell repertoires in COVID-19. Study overall: From T cells, B-cell-depleted T cells, or PBMCs came the material, which was cDNA or gDNA.

Germline values: CDR1 LGHNA, CDR2 YNFKEQ. The germline V and J ends were trimmed by 0 bases and 4 bases, with 9 bases remaining between them. This CDR3 is 14 amino acids long. Authors' analysis steps: Scientists estimated how many nucleated cells there were by amplifying reference gene primers. Only in-frame clones appear in the TCRdb table, and some are missing; sequencing was by immunoSEQ multiplex PCR. V and J calls and clone size are copied from that table; D and trimming were computed from the DNA. Of some 71,000 clones listed, about 80% are singletons. The V call is TRBV4-2, the J call TRBJ1-2, with a tentative D call TRBD1 (5 bases). Material for sequencing was peripheral blood. The receptor was isolated from a woman between 65 and 79 years old with acute or convalescent COVID-19. The CDR3 loop reads CASSQEGTVYGYTF. The CDR3 bases are TGTGCCAGCAGCCAAGAGGGGACTGTCTATGGCTACACCTTC.